The 8 T cell receptor beta chains in this list originate from one sample, sequenced in a study of shared clonotypes between healthy human individuals. Generated by immunoSEQ multiplex PCR, the TCRdb table keeps only in-frame clones and is missing some. The sample yields 2,500,000 or so clones, roughly 93% seen once. What was sequenced was naive CD4+ T cells from PBMCs. The subset: CD45RA+ positively selected. The origin of the receptors is a man between 18 and 35 years old in good health. Some clones in this sample may be carry-over from other donors' samples.

This chain connects TRBV25-1 to TRBJ2-1; D is unresolved. Germline lookup yields CDR1 MGHDK and CDR2 SYGVNS. The V end was cut by 4 bases, the J end by 7 bases, with 5 bases between. This CDR3 comprises 11 residues. CDR3 in amino acids: CASSGRNEQFF. The CDR3 DNA sequence: TGTGCCAGCAGTGGGAGAAATGAGCAGTTCTTC.

This clone is a singleton in its sample. The chain links TRBV12-2 to TRBJ1-4; TRBD1, the table's D call, was not compared with the DNA. TRBV12-2 is recorded as a pseudogene. The CDR3 runs to 16 residues. The CDR3 loop is CASRQTTDATNEKLFF. The CDR3 DNA reads TGTGCAAGTCGCCAGACGACAGATGCAACTAATGAAAAACTGTTTTTT.

The gene calls are TRBV5-1 and TRBJ1-3; D may be TRBD1 (6 bases). The CDR3 extends over 16 amino acids. The germline gives CDR1 SGHRS, CDR2 YFSETQ. V shed 4 bases and J shed 2 bases, with 16 bases lying between them. The CDR3 here is CASSPLMDSTGNTIYF. The CDR3, as DNA: TGCGCCAGCAGCCCACTTATGGACAGCACTGGAAACACCATATATTTT.

The rearrangement joins TRBV28 to TRBJ2-1; maybe TRBD2 (6 bases). The germline V gene encodes CDR1 MDHEN and CDR2 SYDVKM. This CDR3 has 12 residues. Trimming removed 4 bases from V and 12 bases from J, with 13 bases in between. CDR3 residues: CASSSGRPGQFF. CDR3 nucleotides: TGTGCCAGCAGTTCGGGGAGGCCGGGGCAGTTCTTC. The full variable domain, its missing parts supplied by reference TRBV28 and TRBJ2-1, is DVKVTQSSRYLVKRTGEKVFLECVQDMDHENMFWYRQDPGLGLRLIYFSYDVKMKEKGDIPEGYSVSREKKERFSLILESASTNQTSMYLCASSSGRPGQFFGPGTRLTVL.

The chain employs TRBV7-2 and TRBJ2-1; D gene unclear. CDR3 size: 16 residues. Per germline, CDR1 SGHTA and CDR2 FQGNSA. Trimming stripped 2 bases from V and 2 bases from J, with 13 bases between. The CDR3 DNA reads TGTGCCAGCAGCTTAATTTCCAGCGTTACCTACAATGAGCAGTTCTTC. Protein product: CASSLISSVTYNEQFF. The whole variable domain, remainder taken from reference TRBV7-2 and TRBJ2-1, is GAGVSQSPSNKVTEKGKDVELRCDPISGHTALYWYRQSLGQGLEFLIYFQGNSAPDKSGLPSDRFSAERTGGSVSTLTIQRTQQEDSAVYLCASSLISSVTYNEQFFGPGTRLTVL.

The chain is built from TRBV19 and TRBJ1-1; 7 nucleotides align to TRBD1. The CDR3 is 15 residues long. The ends lost 8 bases at V and 7 bases at J; junction bases unmatched: 16. Germline CDR1 LNHDA, CDR2 SQIVND (reference sequence). CDR3 region: CASFSPRTGGFEAFF. CDR3 DNA: TGTGCCAGTTTTTCCCCGCGGACAGGCGGTTTTGAAGCTTTCTTT.

The chain recombines TRBV5-4 with TRBJ2-5, with 9 positions matching TRBD2. V shed 3 bases and J 5 bases; nucleotides not matched to a gene: 17. This CDR3 contains 18 residues. In germline, CDR1 is SGHNT, CDR2 YYREEE (reference sequence). The CDR3 DNA reads as TGTGCCAGCAGCTCGGGGTTTAGCGGGAGAGAGAATGGGGAGACCCAGTACTTC. Encoded protein: CASSSGFSGRENGETQYF. The full variable domain, completed using reference TRBV5-4 and TRBJ2-5, is ETGVTQSPTHLIKTRGQQVTLRCSSQSGHNTVSWYQQALGQGPQFIFQYYREEENGRGNFPPRFSGLQFPNYSSELNVNALELDDSALYLCASSSGFSGRENGETQYFGPGTRLLVL.

The V and J genes are TRBV2 and TRBJ2-7, with 9 positions matching TRBD1. Germline V gene sequence: CDR1 SNHLY, CDR2 FYNNEI. The V gene end was trimmed by 8 bases and the J gene end by 5 bases; junction bases not matched to a gene: 13. The CDR3 is 15 amino acids. CDR3 in DNA: TGTGCCAGCCCTCGAGTGGGACAGGGTCTCGACGAGCAGTACTTC. Its translation: CASPRVGQGLDEQYF.